The rows below give T cell receptor beta chains drawn from one sample of a study of T cell responses to AZD1222 COVID-19 vaccine. The protocol was immunoSEQ multiplex PCR, while the TCRdb copy is restricted to in-frame clones and leaves out a portion. The sample carries fewer than 150,000 clones, just over 90% recorded once. Sequencing used peripheral blood, obtained on day 0 of AZD1222 vaccination. The receptors originated from an adult in good health. Both conserved end residues are part of each CDR3. Each record gives: D gene, J gene, clone size, CDR3 length, V gene, CDR3 protein, CDR3 DNA. D genes are given only for firm matches. Clone size is not always given. Where it is, it says once, few, many or a class for expanded clones.

>TRBD1|TRBJ1-5|many|14|TRBV5-1
CASSLTGGHQPQHF
TGCGCCAGCAGCCTGACAGGGGGCCATCAGCCCCAGCATTTT
>NA|TRBJ2-1|NA|17|TRBV5-5
CASSLSFQQGHYNEQFF
TGTGCCAGCAGCTTAAGTTTCCAGCAGGGGCACTACAATGAGCAGTTCTTC
>NA|TRBJ2-2|NA|15|TRBV11-3
CASSTGTGKTGELFF
TGTGCCAGCAGCACTGGGACGGGGAAGACCGGGGAGCTGTTTTTT
>TRBD1|TRBJ1-2|NA|13|TRBV6-5
CASSYRDRAGYTF
TGTGCCAGCAGTTACAGGGACAGGGCTGGCTACACCTTC
>NA|TRBJ2-5|NA|11|TRBV3-1/TRBV3-2
CAGSQCMSQYF
TGTGCCGGCAGCCAGTGCATGTCCCAGTACTTC
>TRBD2|TRBJ2-3|NA|16|TRBV5-1
CASRGTSGRSHHTQYF
TGCGCCAGCAGGGGGACTAGCGGGAGGTCACACCATACGCAGTATTTT
>NA|TRBJ2-7|once|12|TRBV5-1
CASSDGPRGLYF
TGCGCCAGCAGCGACGGTCCCAGAGGGTTGTACTTC
>NA|TRBJ1-2|NA|14|TRBV3-1/TRBV3-2
CASSQRGRRGGYTF
TGTGCCAGCAGCCAACGGGGCCGTCGCGGTGGCTACACCTTC
>NA|TRBJ1-2|NA|12|TRBV5-4
CASSLDPYGYTF
TGTGCCAGCAGCCTGGACCCCTATGGCTACACCTTC
>NA|TRBJ2-1|NA|17|TRBV7-8
CASSLAWLESSYNEQFF
TGTGCCAGCAGCTTAGCATGGCTCGAGAGCTCCTACAATGAGCAGTTCTTC
>TRBD2|TRBJ2-4|NA|17|TRBV7-9
CASSLGLAARVQNIQYF
TGTGCCAGCAGCTTGGGACTAGCGGCGAGGGTCCAAAACATTCAGTACTTC
>NA|TRBJ1-2|NA|14|TRBV19
CASSIAGEVGGYTF
TGTGCCAGTAGTATAGCAGGGGAGGTAGGAGGCTACACCTTC
>NA|TRBJ1-4|NA|13|TRBV6-2/TRBV6-3
CASSYVGNEKLFF
TGTGCCAGCAGTTACGTCGGTAATGAAAAACTGTTTTTT
>NA|TRBJ2-7|NA|13|TRBV19
CASSTQGEYEQYF
TGTGCCAGTAGTACCCAAGGAGAATACGAGCAGTACTTC
>NA|TRBJ1-1|NA|15|TRBV27
CASSLSTGMNTEAFF
TGTGCCAGCAGTTTATCTACAGGGATGAACACTGAAGCTTTCTTT
>TRBD1|TRBJ2-5|NA|15|TRBV19
CASRNTGGPQETQYF
TGTGCCAGTAGGAACACAGGGGGACCCCAAGAGACCCAGTACTTC
>TRBD2|TRBJ2-3|NA|15|TRBV7-2
CASRLPGLVHDTQYF
TGTGCCAGCAGGCTACCGGGACTAGTTCATGATACGCAGTATTTT
>TRBD2|TRBJ2-1|NA|14|TRBV3-1/TRBV3-2
CASSQLAGANEQFF
TGTGCCAGCAGCCAACTAGCGGGGGCCAATGAGCAGTTCTTC
>NA|TRBJ2-2|few|13|TRBV19
CASEGGLTGELFF
TGTGCCAGTGAAGGGGGGCTCACCGGGGAGCTGTTTTTT
>TRBD1|TRBJ2-2|NA|16|TRBV9
CASSQSGTGVTGELFF
TGTGCCAGCAGCCAGTCAGGGACAGGGGTGACCGGGGAGCTGTTTTTT
>NA|TRBJ2-7|NA|14|TRBV19
CASSDDRLFVEQYF
TGTGCCAGTTCCGACGACAGGCTTTTTGTCGAGCAGTACTTC
>TRBD1|TRBJ2-2|NA|16|TRBV5-1
CASSMTGNLDTGELFF
TGCGCCAGCAGCATGACAGGGAATCTGGACACCGGGGAGCTGTTTTTT
>TRBD1|TRBJ1-2|NA|13|TRBV27
CASSYRGGDGYTF
TGTGCCAGCAGTTACAGGGGAGGGGATGGCTACACCTTC
>NA|TRBJ1-2|NA|13|TRBV6-2/TRBV6-3
CASSSGGYYGYTF
TGTGCCAGCAGCTCGGGAGGGTACTATGGCTACACCTTC
>TRBD1|TRBJ1-1|NA|15|TRBV10-3
CATTGGTIDRTEAFF
TGTGCCACTACAGGGGGCACGATTGATCGCACTGAAGCTTTCTTT
>NA|TRBJ1-2|NA|13|TRBV10-3
CAISRERNYGYTF
TGTGCCATCAGTCGGGAGCGTAACTATGGCTACACCTTC
>TRBD2|TRBJ2-5|NA|17|TRBV3-1/TRBV3-2
CASSRGLAGGPRETQYF
TGTGCCAGCAGCCGAGGACTAGCGGGGGGCCCGCGAGAGACCCAGTACTTC
>NA|TRBJ1-2|NA|14|TRBV27
CASSFQGVGDGYTF
TGTGCCAGCAGTTTTCAGGGCGTGGGGGATGGCTACACCTTC
>NA|TRBJ1-2|once|13|TRBV5-6
CASSSGVSYGYTF
TGTGCCAGCAGCTCAGGGGTTAGCTATGGCTACACCTTC
>TRBD1|TRBJ1-1|NA|15|TRBV6-5
CASSHLVQGGTEAFF
TGTGCCAGCAGCCACCTCGTCCAGGGGGGCACTGAAGCTTTCTTT
>TRBD2|TRBJ2-7|NA|13|TRBV29-1
CSVVAPSGYEQYF
TGCAGCGTTGTCGCCCCTAGCGGTTACGAGCAGTACTTC
>TRBD1|TRBJ1-1|NA|15|TRBV30
CAWRGRDRGVTEAFF
TGTGCCTGGAGGGGCAGGGACAGGGGGGTAACTGAAGCTTTCTTT
>NA|TRBJ2-3|NA|17|TRBV5-4
CASSPELAALGTDTQYF
TGTGCCAGCAGCCCGGAGTTAGCGGCCCTCGGCACAGATACGCAGTATTTT
>TRBD1|TRBJ2-2|once|17|TRBV15
CATSRDRTGGKDGELFF
TGTGCCACCAGCAGGGACCGGACAGGGGGCAAGGACGGGGAGCTGTTTTTT
>NA|TRBJ1-1|NA|12|TRBV9
CASSVGGDEAFF
TGTGCCAGCAGCGTAGGCGGGGATGAAGCTTTCTTT
>NA|TRBJ2-1|NA|15|TRBV5-4
CASSLDGDENNEQFF
TGTGCCAGCAGCCTAGATGGGGACGAAAACAATGAGCAGTTCTTC
>TRBD1|TRBJ1-1|NA|15|TRBV7-2
CASSSRDSGNTEAFF
TGTGCCAGCAGCTCTCGGGACAGCGGGAACACTGAAGCTTTCTTT
>NA|TRBJ2-7|NA|14|TRBV6-5
CASRSRDTSYEQYF
TGTGCCAGCAGGTCCCGGGACACCTCCTACGAGCAGTACTTC
>NA|TRBJ1-1|NA|12|TRBV30
CAWSLTGTEAFF
TGTGCCTGGAGTCTTACAGGCACTGAAGCTTTCTTT
>NA|TRBJ2-1|NA|15|TRBV19
CASSIRGRPENEQFF
TGTGCCAGTAGTATCAGGGGACGCCCTGAGAATGAGCAGTTCTTC
>NA|TRBJ2-7|NA|12|TRBV24-1
CATSSGFGEQYF
TGTGCCACCAGTTCAGGGTTCGGCGAGCAGTACTTC
>TRBD1|TRBJ1-2|NA|16|TRBV11-2
CASSLGPTGGGHGYTF
TGTGCCAGCAGCTTAGGCCCGACAGGGGGAGGACATGGCTACACCTTC
>TRBD1|TRBJ1-2|once|16|TRBV5-4
CASSAGQGEANYGYTF
TGTGCCAGCAGCGCCGGACAGGGCGAGGCTAACTATGGCTACACCTTC
>TRBD2|TRBJ2-5|NA|16|TRBV2
CASRHLQRGSRETQYF
TGTGCCAGCCGCCACCTACAGCGGGGCTCCCGGGAGACCCAGTACTTC
>NA|TRBJ2-7|NA|12|TRBV29-1
CSGRGESYEQYF
TGCAGCGGAAGGGGAGAATCCTACGAGCAGTACTTC
>NA|TRBJ2-4|NA|13|TRBV6-5
CASSYSRENIQYF
TGTGCCAGCAGTTACAGTAGGGAAAACATTCAGTACTTC
>TRBD1|TRBJ1-1|NA|15|TRBV6-4
CASSAGRGLESEAFF
TGTGCCAGCAGTGCGGGCAGGGGGTTGGAGTCTGAAGCTTTCTTT
>NA|TRBJ1-1|NA|13|TRBV12-3/TRBV12-4
CASRGRANTEAFF
TGTGCCAGCAGGGGACGTGCGAACACTGAAGCTTTCTTT
>NA|TRBJ1-2|once|17|TRBV11-3
CASSLALRAHPSYGYTF
TGTGCCAGCAGCTTAGCCCTAAGGGCCCACCCGAGTTATGGCTACACCTTC
>TRBD2|TRBJ2-3|NA|17|TRBV30
CAWSVLASGSRPDTQYF
TGTGCCTGGAGTGTCCTGGCTAGCGGGAGTAGGCCAGATACGCAGTATTTT
>TRBD2|TRBJ2-1|NA|14|TRBV5-4
CASSATSGDNEQFF
TGTGCCAGCAGTGCGACTAGCGGGGACAATGAGCAGTTCTTC
>NA|TRBJ1-1|once|13|TRBV15
CATKRDPNTEAFF
TGTGCCACCAAGCGGGACCCGAACACTGAAGCTTTCTTT
>NA|TRBJ1-4|NA|15|TRBV27
CASSLDGFVNEKLFF
TGTGCCAGCAGTTTAGACGGGTTTGTTAATGAAAAACTGTTTTTT
>NA|TRBJ1-3|NA|15|TRBV14
CASSLKMSSGNTIYF
TGTGCCAGCAGCCTGAAGATGAGCTCTGGAAACACCATATATTTT